Detailed here is one T cell receptor beta chain. Original analysis: Nucleated cell counts were estimated from reference gene primer amplification. The data were produced by immunoSEQ multiplex PCR, yet TCRdb's version contains in-frame clones alone and is incomplete. The V and J calls and clone size are taken from that table; D and trimming were inferred from the DNA. The sample has about 97,000 clones, about 89% seen once. The data were obtained in a study of blood T cell repertoires in COVID-19. Study background: Sites in the United States, Italy and Spain provided acute and convalescent COVID-19 samples. In each case, the material was cDNA or gDNA derived from T cells, B-cell-depleted T cells, or PBMCs.

Germline V gene lookup returns CDR1 SGHRS and CDR2 YFSETQ. This CDR3 is built from 15 residues. V was trimmed by 0 bases and J by 2 bases, leaving 12 bases between them. The receptor was isolated from a woman younger than 45 with acute or convalescent COVID-19. The V call is TRBV5-1, the J call TRBJ2-7; possibly TRBD1 for D (6 bases). Sequencing was performed on peripheral blood. CDR3 region: CASSLDRVFTYEQYF. The CDR3, as DNA: TGCGCCAGCAGCTTGGACAGGGTCTTCACCTACGAGCAGTACTTC.